This T cell receptor beta chain was sequenced for a study of T cell changes during pregnancy in multiple sclerosis. CDR3 size: 13 residues. In germline, CDR1 is SGHKS, CDR2 YYEKEE (reference sequence). The ends were cut back, 0 bases at V and 7 bases at J, with 10 bases in the middle. Here immunoSEQ multiplex PCR was the method, and the copy in TCRdb shows in-frame clones only, minus some. This sample carries 28,000 or so clones, approximately 91% of them seen once, and the ten largest clones take 8.3%. The rearrangement joins TRBV5-5 to TRBJ1-1; D is unresolved. The sequence was collected from a female donor with multiple sclerosis, enrolled in a pregnancy study. Specimen: CD8+ T cells from peripheral blood mononuclear cells, collected in the second trimester of pregnancy. Written as DNA, the CDR3 is TGTGCCAGCAGCTTGGGACACGCGTTTGAAGCTTTCTTT. This translates into CASSLGHAFEAFF.